This T cell receptor beta chain emerged from a study of cytomegalovirus exposure and HLA in healthy donors. Study at large: A later analysis reported the approximately 120 validation repertoires used the same platform as the 666 first-cohort repertoires.

Germline values: CDR1 SGHNT, CDR2 YYREEE (reference sequence). With 2 bases removed from V and 0 bases from J, the gap between germline ends came to 9 bases. This CDR3 contains 14 residues. This clone was observed once. Assay: immunoSEQ multiplex PCR; the TCRdb copy retains only in-frame clones and omits some. The sample has about 220,000 clones; 70% to 90% are singletons. This chain uses TRBV5-4 with TRBJ2-7; TRBD1 is a possible D gene (5 bases). The sequence derives from a woman under 30 in good health and CMV-seronegative. Sequencing was carried out using PBMCs. DNA for the CDR3: TGTGCCAGCAGCTTACGACAGAGCTCCTACGAGCAGTACTTC. Translated, it gives CASSLRQSSYEQYF.